Listed below are T cell receptor beta chains from one sample, sequenced in a study of T-cell memory formation after mild COVID-19. MiXCR was run by TCRdb on the 5' RACE reads, yielding one entry per CDR3 protein. The sample lists 350,000 to 450,000 distinct CDR3 sequences, 25% to 30% seen once, with about 14% in the top ten. Sequenced: PBMCs or a T cell subset sorted from them (not recorded which). These receptors all stem from an adult woman who had mild COVID-19 (a few samples of this study predate the infection). Cell type and time point are not known. The CDR3 runs from the conserved cysteine through the conserved F or W. Each record gives: clone size, J gene, D gene, V gene, CDR3 protein, CDR3 DNA. A D gene is named only where the DNA matches it firmly. Not every row has a clone size; where given, it reads once, few, many or a size class.

>few|TRBJ1-1|NA|TRBV14
CASRAQGNTEAFF
TGTGCCAGCAGGGCTCAGGGGAACACTGAAGCTTTCTTT
>few|TRBJ2-7|NA|TRBV5-6
CASSLSGTRPYEQYF
TGTGCCAGCAGCTTGTCGGGGACACGACCCTACGAGCAGTACTTC
>NA|TRBJ2-7|NA|TRBV27
CASSGRRGPYEQYF
TGTGCCAGCAGTGGGAGGCGGGGCCCCTACGAGCAGTACTTC
>NA|TRBJ1-6|NA|TRBV4-1
CASSPRTGLGSPLHF
TGCGCCAGCAGCCCTCGAACCGGCCTGGGTTCACCCCTCCACTTT
>once|TRBJ2-3|NA|TRBV27
CASKVPFRMGGLDTQYF
TGTGCCAGCAAAGTCCCTTTTCGAATGGGGGGGCTAGATACGCAGTATTTT
>few|TRBJ1-1|TRBD1|TRBV5-1
CASSQGAGNTEAFF
TGCGCCAGCAGCCAGGGGGCTGGGAACACTGAAGCTTTCTTT
>NA|TRBJ2-7|TRBD2|TRBV30
CAWRAGTRGIYEQYF
TGTGCCTGGAGAGCCGGGACTAGGGGAATCTACGAGCAGTACTTC
>NA|TRBJ2-5|NA|TRBV7-2
CASSAGGGETQYF
TGTGCCAGCAGCGCAGGTGGGGGGGAGACCCAGTACTTC
>NA|TRBJ1-2|TRBD1|TRBV24-1
CATSSGQDYGYTF
TGTGCCACCAGTTCAGGACAGGACTATGGCTACACCTTC
>few|TRBJ2-1|NA|TRBV5-1
CASSSRQEGNEQFF
TGCGCCAGCAGCAGCCGACAGGAGGGCAATGAGCAGTTCTTC
>NA|TRBJ2-7|TRBD1|TRBV5-6
CASSLEFRTGGDEQYF
TGTGCCAGCAGCTTGGAATTCCGGACAGGGGGCGACGAGCAGTACTTC
>few|TRBJ2-5|NA|TRBV7-9
CASSLQGYGTETQYF
TGTGCCAGCAGCTTACAGGGGTACGGGACAGAGACCCAGTACTTC
>many|TRBJ2-5|NA|TRBV18
CASSPRTGAETQYF
TGTGCCAGCTCTCCTAGGACTGGGGCAGAGACCCAGTACTTC
>few|TRBJ2-7|NA|TRBV4-2
CASSQGWDVTYEQYF
TGTGCCAGCAGCCAAGGATGGGACGTAACCTACGAGCAGTACTTC
>few|TRBJ2-7|NA|TRBV20-1
CSARGMDSSYEQYF
TGCAGTGCTAGAGGAATGGATAGCTCCTACGAGCAGTACTTC
>few|TRBJ2-2|NA|TRBV5-1
CASSLDDPLFGGELFF
TGCGCCAGCAGCTTGGACGACCCCTTATTCGGGGGGGAGCTGTTTTTT
>NA|TRBJ2-5|NA|TRBV5-1
CASSLAREVQETQYF
TGCGCCAGCAGCTTGGCCAGAGAAGTCCAAGAGACCCAGTACTTC
>NA|TRBJ1-1|NA|TRBV6-1
CASSEAGLREAFF
TGTGCCAGCAGTGAAGCTGGGCTCCGAGAAGCTTTCTTT
>NA|TRBJ2-3|NA|TRBV2
CASSIRGSGSTDTQYF
TGTGCCAGCTCTATCAGGGGTAGCGGAAGCACAGATACGCAGTATTTT
>NA|TRBJ1-1|NA|TRBV18
CASSPGLDVEAFF
TGTGCCAGCTCACCAGGGCTCGATGTGGAAGCTTTCTTT
>NA|TRBJ2-1|TRBD2|TRBV12-3/TRBV12-4
CASSSGLAAVNEQFF
TGTGCCAGCAGTTCCGGACTAGCCGCGGTGAATGAGCAGTTCTTC
>many|TRBJ2-7|NA|TRBV27
CASRMLNSYEQYF
TGTGCCAGCAGAATGTTGAACTCCTACGAGCAGTACTTC
>NA|TRBJ2-7|NA|TRBV6-5
CASSGSQAYYEQYF
TGTGCCAGCAGTGGGTCCCAGGCTTACTACGAGCAGTACTTC
>NA|TRBJ1-5|NA|TRBV24-1
CATSDTKDGSNQPQHF
TGTGCCACCAGTGATACCAAGGACGGTAGCAATCAGCCCCAGCATTTT
>NA|TRBJ2-1|TRBD1|TRBV15
CATSRDRDRGHNEQFF
TGTGCCACCAGCAGAGATCGGGACAGGGGACACAATGAGCAGTTCTTC
>NA|TRBJ2-2|NA|TRBV5-1
CASSLDRITGELFF
TGCGCCAGCAGCTTGGACAGGATCACCGGGGAGCTGTTTTTT
>few|TRBJ2-7|TRBD2|TRBV27
CASSFSGGAVYEQYF
TGTGCCAGCAGTTTCAGCGGGGGGGCGGTCTACGAGCAGTACTTC
>NA|TRBJ2-7|TRBD1|TRBV28
CASSSSIDRVYSYEQYF
TGTGCCAGCAGTTCCTCCATCGACAGGGTATACTCCTACGAGCAGTACTTC
>few|TRBJ1-3|TRBD1|TRBV7-2
CASSLRDSSGNTIYF
TGTGCCAGCAGCTTAAGGGACAGCTCTGGAAACACCATATATTTT
>few|TRBJ2-3|NA|TRBV7-9
CASSLPAPRPGQYF
TGTGCCAGCAGCTTACCCGCACCACGACCAGGCCAGTATTTT
>few|TRBJ2-7|TRBD2|TRBV5-1
CASSFGGAPSYEQYF
TGCGCCAGCAGCTTCGGGGGGGCGCCTTCCTACGAGCAGTACTTC
>NA|TRBJ2-2|NA|TRBV6-5
CASTYYEGANTGELFF
TGTGCCAGCACCTATTACGAAGGGGCGAACACCGGGGAGCTGTTTTTT
>NA|TRBJ2-5|TRBD1|TRBV5-5
CASSLAWSGGQETQYF
TGTGCCAGCAGCTTGGCCTGGTCAGGGGGTCAAGAGACCCAGTACTTC
>NA|TRBJ2-7|NA|TRBV5-1
CASSSKTGPRGHEQYF
TGCGCCAGCAGCTCGAAAACCGGGCCTAGGGGCCACGAGCAGTACTTC
>NA|TRBJ2-2|NA|TRBV19
CASSMGRWLFF
TGTGCCAGTAGTATGGGCAGGTGGCTGTTTTTT
>few|TRBJ2-7|NA|TRBV12-3/TRBV12-4
CASSLVQRAYEQYF
TGTGCCAGCAGTTTAGTCCAGAGGGCCTACGAGCAGTACTTC
>NA|TRBJ2-7|NA|TRBV12-5
CASGLVSGGSEQYF
TGTGCTAGTGGTTTGGTATCCGGGGGCTCCGAGCAGTACTTC
>few|TRBJ2-1|TRBD2|TRBV28
CASRRPSSGSDNEQFF
TGTGCCAGCAGGCGACCCTCTAGCGGGAGTGACAATGAGCAGTTCTTC
>few|TRBJ2-1|NA|TRBV15
CATGRGGANAYNEQFF
TGTGCCACGGGGCGTGGGGGGGCCAATGCGTACAATGAGCAGTTCTTC
>few|TRBJ2-3|TRBD2|TRBV12-3/TRBV12-4
CASSPRLAGKSSTRDTQYF
TGTGCCAGCAGTCCCCGACTAGCGGGGAAATCCTCGACCAGAGATACGCAGTATTTT
>NA|TRBJ2-7|TRBD2|TRBV7-9
CASSLAAGEPGLCF
TGTGCCAGCAGCCTCGCGGCGGGTGAACCGGGACTATGCTTC